This passage covers 16 T cell receptor beta chains from one sample sequenced in a study of human T cells and chemical hapten exposure. TCRdb re-analysed the RACE reads in MiXCR, keeping a single row per CDR3 protein. The sample consists of fewer than 150,000 distinct CDR3 sequences, 12% to 15% of them appearing once. Regarding time point: patch test 1, 2 weeks after DPC sensitization. Treatment meaning: therapeutic diphenylcyclopropenone sensitization with weekly scalp DPC. Sequencing was performed on whole blood, taken in connection with sensitization to the hapten diphenylcyclopropenone (DPC). The receptors here all came from a man younger than 35 with alopecia areata. Some clones in this sample may be carry-over from other donors' samples.

The chain recombines TRBV7-2 with TRBJ2-2; tentatively, D is TRBD1 (6 bases). The V end lost 5 bases, the J end lost 6 bases, and 16 bases lay between the germline ends. Germline CDR1 reads SGHTA; CDR2 reads FQGNSA. The CDR3 is 15 residues long. The CDR3 region is CASSPFLGGAGELFF. Here the CDR3 DNA reads TGTGCCAGCAGCCCGTTCCTAGGGGGTGCCGGGGAGCTGTTTTTT.

The chain carries TRBV5-1 and TRBJ2-5; 8 bases map to TRBD1. CDR1 and CDR2 from the germline V gene are SGHRS and YFSETQ. V dropped 1 base and J dropped 5; count of bases not matched to a gene: 7. The length of the CDR3 is 15 residues. CDR3 sequence (DNA): TGCGCCAGCAGCTTGCGGGCAGGGGGCATGGAGACCCAGTACTTC. Its protein product is CASSLRAGGMETQYF. The variable domain in full, completed from reference TRBV5-1 and TRBJ2-5, reads KAGVTQTPRYLIKTRGQQVTLSCSPISGHRSVSWYQQTPGQGLQFLFEYFSETQRNKGNFPGRFSGRQFSNSRSEMNVSTLELGDSALYLCASSLRAGGMETQYFGPGTRLLVL.

Only a few counts were recorded for this clonotype. The chain carries TRBV14 and TRBJ1-1; D is perhaps TRBD1 (6 bases). The ends were cut back, 0 bases at V and 6 bases at J, with 8 bases in the middle. CDR3 size: 13 residues. Germline V gene data show CDR1 as SGHDN and CDR2 as FVKESK. CDR3 protein: CASSQETGSEAFF. The CDR3, as DNA: TGTGCCAGCAGCCAAGAGACAGGCTCTGAAGCTTTCTTT.

This clonotype was seen a few times. This rearrangement joins TRBV20-1 to TRBJ2-4, with a weak D call TRBD1 (5 bases). The CDR3 covers 16 residues. Trimming removed 5 bases at V and 2 bases at J, with 19 bases between. Germline lookup yields CDR1 DFQATT and CDR2 SNEGSKA (reference sequence). The CDR3 bases are TGCAGTGCTGAGGCAAGGGGCGCAGGGTCCAAAAACATTCAGTACTTC. This encodes CSAEARGAGSKNIQYF.

V is TRBV18 and J is TRBJ1-1; D is ambiguous. Germline loops: CDR1 KGHSH, CDR2 LQKENI. V was pared by 2 bases and J by 0 bases, with 7 bases between. This CDR3 has 14 amino acids. CDR3 loop: CASSPATMNTEAFF. DNA of the CDR3: TGTGCCAGCTCACCAGCCACTATGAACACTGAAGCTTTCTTT.

CDR3 bases: TGCAGTGCTAGGGGACAGGGTCTCGATCAGCCCCAGCATTTT. Encoded protein: CSARGQGLDQPQHF. The chain carries TRBV20-1 and TRBJ1-5; 9 nucleotides match TRBD1. Germline-derived CDR1 and CDR2 are DFQATT and SNEGSKA (reference sequence). This CDR3 has 14 residues. V lost 3 bases to trimming and J lost 5 bases; unmatched junction nucleotides: 5.

This clonotype was counted only a few times. This sequence joins TRBV12-5 and TRBJ2-1; 10 nucleotides match TRBD2. Germline V gives CDR1 LGHNT, CDR2 FRNRAP. With 6 bases clipped from V and 3 bases from J, the junction kept 5 bases outside the gene matches. This CDR3 comprises 15 residues. The CDR3 DNA is TGTGCTAGTGGAATAGCGGGGGGTCTCTACAATGAGCAGTTCTTC. It encodes CASGIAGGLYNEQFF. Together with reference TRBV12-5 and TRBJ2-1, the CDR3 gives the full variable domain: DARVTQTPRHKVTEMGQEVTMRCQPILGHNTVFWYRQTMMQGLELLAYFRNRAPLDDSGMPKDRFSAEMPDATLATLKIQPSEPRDSAVYFCASGIAGGLYNEQFFGPGTRLTVL.

The chain couples TRBV20-1 to TRBJ2-1; no clear D gene. Per the germline V gene, CDR1 is DFQATT and CDR2 is SNEGSKA (reference sequence). This CDR3 has 17 residues. With 0 bases removed from V and 0 bases from J, the gap between germline ends came to 15 bases. This CDR3 reads CSARDFSTASSYNEQFF. The CDR3 DNA is TGCAGTGCTAGAGATTTTTCGACCGCTAGCTCCTACAATGAGCAGTTCTTC.

This clonotype has a handful of counts. The chain joins TRBV28 to TRBJ2-7; D gene uncertain. The CDR3 sequence is 15 residues long. V was trimmed by 1 base and J by 0 bases, leaving 10 bases between them. The germline CDR1 and CDR2 sequences are MDHEN and SYDVKM. The CDR3, as DNA: TGTGCCAGCAGTTTATCTACCGTGAGCTCCTACGAGCAGTACTTC. Protein sequence: CASSLSTVSSYEQYF. Full variable domain (rest looked up from reference TRBV28 and TRBJ2-7): DVKVTQSSRYLVKRTGEKVFLECVQDMDHENMFWYRQDPGLGLRLIYFSYDVKMKEKGDIPEGYSVSREKKERFSLILESASTNQTSMYLCASSLSTVSSYEQYFGPGTRLTVT.

The chain uses TRBV5-6 and TRBJ2-7, with TRBD1 identical over 7 bases. Trimming removed 4 bases from V and 0 bases from J; junction bases left unmatched: 7. The CDR3 spans 15 residues. Germline-derived CDR1 and CDR2 are SGHDT and YYEEEE. This CDR3 reads CASSGGTANSYEQYF. CDR3 sequence (DNA): TGTGCCAGCAGCGGTGGGACAGCGAACTCCTACGAGCAGTACTTC.

This chain connects TRBV3-1 to TRBJ2-7; 8 bases match TRBD2. Per germline, CDR1 LGHDT and CDR2 YNNKEL (reference sequence). Germline trimming cut 6 bases from V and 4 bases from J; bases unmatched to any gene: 5. The CDR3 is made up of 13 amino acids. The CDR3 loop is CASRQRGSYEQYF. The DNA of the CDR3 is TGTGCCAGCAGACAGCGGGGGTCATACGAGCAGTACTTC.

This clonotype has at least ten counts. The chain recombines TRBV20-1 with TRBJ1-6, with D tentatively TRBD1 (5 bases). Germline V gene lookup returns CDR1 DFQATT and CDR2 SNEGSKA (reference sequence). The CDR3 runs 13 residues. V was cut by 3 bases and J by 9 bases, with 12 bases left in between. CDR3 DNA: TGCAGTGCTAGGCCACAGGCCAGTTCACCCCTCCACTTT. Protein: CSARPQASSPLHF.

In this sample, this clonotype turned up a few times. CDR3 in amino acids: CASSSTARARFEQFF. For the CDR3, the DNA is TGTGCCAGCAGCTCCACGGCCAGGGCGAGGTTTGAGCAGTTCTTC. The J gene is TRBJ2-1, the V gene TRBV5-6; D perhaps matches TRBD1 (5 bases). Trimming pared 3 bases from V and 9 bases from J, leaving 19 bases between. This CDR3 is 15 amino acids long. Germline CDR1 SGHDT, CDR2 YYEEEE.

The chain links TRBV7-3 to TRBJ1-1; 7 bases fit TRBD1. Trimming at V came to 5 bases and at J to 1 base, leaving 4 bases not matched to a gene. CDR3 size: 14 residues. Germline V lookup: CDR1 SGHTA, CDR2 FQGTGA. The DNA of the CDR3 is TGTGCCAGCAGCCTGACAGGGTCGAACACTGAAGCTTTCTTT. It yields the protein CASSLTGSNTEAFF.

The chain employs TRBV7-9 and TRBJ2-1; D is unresolved. The CDR3 contains 13 residues. CDR1 SEHNR and CDR2 FQNEAQ come from the germline V gene (reference sequence). The V end was cut by 2 bases, the J end by 5 bases, with 7 bases between. CDR3 region: CASSLSVDNEQFF. CDR3 nucleotides: TGTGCCAGCAGCTTATCTGTCGACAATGAGCAGTTCTTC.

This clonotype has a handful of counts. The chain links TRBV5-1 to TRBJ1-3, with D perhaps TRBD1 (5 bases). CDR1 SGHRS and CDR2 YFSETQ come from the germline V gene. The CDR3 is 16 amino acids. V was pared by 4 bases and J by 2 bases, with 16 bases between. CDR3 DNA: TGCGCCAGCAGCGAGGGGACGGCAGGTGCTGGAAACACCATATATTTT. It yields the protein CASSEGTAGAGNTIYF.